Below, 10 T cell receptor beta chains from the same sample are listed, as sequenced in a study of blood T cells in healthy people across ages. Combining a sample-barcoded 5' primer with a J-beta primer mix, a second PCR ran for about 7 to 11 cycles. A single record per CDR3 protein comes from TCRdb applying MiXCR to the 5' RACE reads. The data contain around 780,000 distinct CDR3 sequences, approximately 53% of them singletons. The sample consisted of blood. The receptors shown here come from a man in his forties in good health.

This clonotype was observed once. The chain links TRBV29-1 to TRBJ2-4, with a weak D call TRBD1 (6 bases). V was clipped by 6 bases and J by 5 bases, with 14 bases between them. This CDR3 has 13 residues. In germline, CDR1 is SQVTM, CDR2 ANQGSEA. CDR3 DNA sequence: TGCAGCGTCGCCTCAAACAGGGAAAACATTCAGTACTTC. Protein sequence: CSVASNRENIQYF.

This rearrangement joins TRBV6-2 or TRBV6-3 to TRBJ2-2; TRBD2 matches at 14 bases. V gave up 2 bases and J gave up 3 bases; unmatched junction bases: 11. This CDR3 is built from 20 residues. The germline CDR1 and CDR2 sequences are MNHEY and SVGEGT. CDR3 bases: TGTGCCAGCAGTTACACCATTACCGGGACTAGCGGGAGAGACACCGGGGAGCTGTTTTTT. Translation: CASSYTITGTSGRDTGELFF.

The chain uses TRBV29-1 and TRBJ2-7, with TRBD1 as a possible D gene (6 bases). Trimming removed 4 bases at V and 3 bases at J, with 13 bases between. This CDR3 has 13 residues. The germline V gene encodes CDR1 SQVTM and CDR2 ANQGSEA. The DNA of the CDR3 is TGCAGCGTTGGCCTGGGGGCCTACTACGAGCAGTACTTC. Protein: CSVGLGAYYEQYF.

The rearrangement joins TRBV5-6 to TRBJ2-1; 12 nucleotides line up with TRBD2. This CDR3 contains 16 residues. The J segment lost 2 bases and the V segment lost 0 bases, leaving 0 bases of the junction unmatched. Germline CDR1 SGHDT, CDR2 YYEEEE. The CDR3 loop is CASSLASGRAYNEQFF. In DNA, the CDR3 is TGTGCCAGCAGCTTGGCTAGCGGGAGGGCCTACAATGAGCAGTTCTTC. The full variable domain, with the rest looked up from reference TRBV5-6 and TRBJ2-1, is DAGVTQSPTHLIKTRGQQVTLRCSPKSGHDTVSWYQQALGQGPQFIFQYYEEEERQRGNFPDRFSGHQFPNYSSELNVNALLLGDSALYLCASSLASGRAYNEQFFGPGTRLTVL.

The CDR3 DNA reads as TGTGCCAGCAGCAGACGACCCTCAAGCGAGACCCAGTACTTC. This translates into CASSRRPSSETQYF. The chain couples TRBV7-3 to TRBJ2-5, with D unresolved. The V end lost 5 bases, the J end lost 5 bases, and 15 bases lay between the germline ends. Per the germline V gene, CDR1 is SGHTA and CDR2 is FQGTGA. There are 14 residues in the CDR3.

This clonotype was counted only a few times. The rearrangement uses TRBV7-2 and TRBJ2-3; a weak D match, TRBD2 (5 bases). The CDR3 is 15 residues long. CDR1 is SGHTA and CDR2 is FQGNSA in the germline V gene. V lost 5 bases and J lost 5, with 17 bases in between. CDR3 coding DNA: TGTGCCAGCAGCGCACGGGGTAGCGCACAAGATACGCAGTATTTT. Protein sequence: CASSARGSAQDTQYF.

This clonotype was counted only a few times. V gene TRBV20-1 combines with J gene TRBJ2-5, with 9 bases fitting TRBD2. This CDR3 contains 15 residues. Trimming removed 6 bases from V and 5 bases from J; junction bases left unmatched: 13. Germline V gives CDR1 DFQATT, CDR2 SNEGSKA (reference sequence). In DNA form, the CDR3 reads TGCAGTGCCCGGTCCTTTAGCGGGAGTGGGGAGACCCAGTACTTC. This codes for CSARSFSGSGETQYF.

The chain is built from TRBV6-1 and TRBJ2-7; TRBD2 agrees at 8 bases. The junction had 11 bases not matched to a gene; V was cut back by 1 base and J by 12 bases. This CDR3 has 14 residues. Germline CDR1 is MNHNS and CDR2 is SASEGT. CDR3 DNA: TGTGCCAGCAGTGAAGGCCTAGCGGGCTATTTGCCGTACTTC. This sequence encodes CASSEGLAGYLPYF.

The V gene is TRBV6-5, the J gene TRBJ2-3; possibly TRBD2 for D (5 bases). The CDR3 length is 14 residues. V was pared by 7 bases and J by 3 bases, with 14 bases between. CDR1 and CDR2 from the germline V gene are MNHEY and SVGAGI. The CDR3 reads CASKRDLGTDTQYF. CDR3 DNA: TGTGCCAGCAAGAGGGATTTGGGTACAGATACGCAGTATTTT.

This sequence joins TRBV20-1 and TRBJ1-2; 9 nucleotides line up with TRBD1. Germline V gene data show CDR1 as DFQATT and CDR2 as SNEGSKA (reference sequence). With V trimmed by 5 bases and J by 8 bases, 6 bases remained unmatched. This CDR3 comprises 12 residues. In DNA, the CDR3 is TGCAGTGCTGGACAGGGGTTGGGGGGCTACACCTTC. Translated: CSAGQGLGGYTF.